Below, 14 T cell receptor beta chains from the same sample are listed, as sequenced in a study of blood T cell repertoires in COVID-19. Using immunoSEQ multiplex PCR, the repertoire was profiled, and TCRdb retains in-frame clones only, with some absent. The sample lists about 140,000 clones; about 88% were seen once. The material sequenced was peripheral blood. The receptors shown here come from a human donor with COVID-19, enrolled during active disease. The donor label of this sample is uncertain.

The chain links TRBV5-1 to TRBJ2-1; D remains ambiguous. There are 12 residues in the CDR3. V gave up 0 bases and J gave up 10 bases, with 8 bases separating them. Germline V gene data show CDR1 as SGHRS and CDR2 as YFSETQ. DNA for the CDR3: TGCGCCAGCAGCTTGGATTTATTGGAGCAGTTCTTC. Its protein is CASSLDLLEQFF.

This clone was found once. The chain employs TRBV3-1 (or the pseudogene TRBV3-2) and TRBJ2-2; D remains unclear. The CDR3 has 13 amino acids. Germline CDR1 is LGHDT and CDR2 is YNNKEL (reference sequence). Trimming left V 0 bases short and J 8 bases short, with 7 bases between. The CDR3: CASSQDSFGELFF. The CDR3 region has the DNA TGTGCCAGCAGCCAAGATAGCTTTGGGGAGCTGTTTTTT.

Only one count was recorded for this clone. This sequence joins TRBV5-4 and TRBJ2-1, with D possibly TRBD2 on 6 matching bases. The V end was cut by 4 bases, the J end by 6 bases, with 17 bases between. The CDR3 is 15 amino acids. From germline, CDR1 is SGHNT and CDR2 YYREEE (reference sequence). CDR3: CASSANSGAVNEQFF. The CDR3 DNA reads as TGTGCCAGCAGCGCCAACTCGGGAGCAGTCAATGAGCAGTTCTTC.

The rearrangement uses TRBV6-5 and TRBJ1-1, with D maybe TRBD1 (5 bases). Per germline, CDR1 MNHEY and CDR2 SVGAGI. The CDR3 contains 15 residues. V lost 8 bases, J lost 4 bases, and 20 bases lay in between. The CDR3 spells CASVEFGWGGTEAFF. Written as DNA, the CDR3 is TGTGCCAGCGTTGAATTCGGCTGGGGGGGCACTGAAGCTTTCTTT.

The V and J genes are TRBV18 and TRBJ2-7; 10 bases are shared with TRBD1. The V and J ends lost 6 bases and 3 bases, in that order; junction bases with no gene match: 5. The CDR3 extends over 14 amino acids. CDR1 and CDR2 from the germline V gene are KGHSH and LQKENI. CDR3 protein: CASSPGTGVYEQYF. The CDR3 coding sequence is TGTGCCAGCTCTCCCGGGACAGGGGTCTACGAGCAGTACTTC.

This chain uses TRBV9 with TRBJ2-1; TRBD1 might be the D (5 bases). V was trimmed by 3 bases and J by 0 bases, leaving 16 bases between them. The CDR3 runs 17 residues. Germline V gives CDR1 SGDLS, CDR2 YYNGEE. The CDR3 reads CASSAHQDTISYNEQFF. In DNA form, the CDR3 reads TGTGCCAGCAGCGCTCACCAGGACACCATCTCCTACAATGAGCAGTTCTTC.

This rearrangement joins TRBV5-1 to TRBJ1-3; no definite D call. The germline CDR1 and CDR2 sequences are SGHRS and YFSETQ. The CDR3 loop spans 15 amino acids. V dropped 4 bases and J dropped 4 bases, with 15 bases sitting between them. CDR3: CASSANAGNGNTIYF. CDR3 nucleotides: TGCGCCAGCAGCGCAAACGCGGGAAACGGAAACACCATATATTTT.

This chain uses TRBV5-1 with TRBJ2-1, with 9 bases fitting TRBD2. The CDR3 is 15 residues long. Trimming cost V 0 bases and J 5 bases; bases outside gene matches: 3. Germline V gene data show CDR1 as SGHRS and CDR2 as YFSETQ. The CDR3 sequence is CASSLVASGDNEQFF. For the CDR3, the DNA is TGCGCCAGCAGCTTGGTTGCTAGCGGGGACAATGAGCAGTTCTTC. Full variable domain (outside the CDR3, taken from reference TRBV5-1 and TRBJ2-1): KAGVTQTPRYLIKTRGQQVTLSCSPISGHRSVSWYQQTPGQGLQFLFEYFSETQRNKGNFPGRFSGRQFSNSRSEMNVSTLELGDSALYLCASSLVASGDNEQFFGPGTRLTVL.

The V gene is TRBV15, the J gene TRBJ2-5; D is undetermined. Germline lookup yields CDR1 LNHNV and CDR2 YYDKDF (reference sequence). The CDR3 sequence is 15 residues long. Trimming cost V 0 bases and J 2 bases, with 10 bases left between them. CDR3 sequence (DNA): TGTGCCACCAGCAGAGATCGCGGCAATCAAGAGACCCAGTACTTC. Its protein is CATSRDRGNQETQYF.

The chain couples TRBV25-1 to TRBJ1-1, with 7 bases matching TRBD1. The CDR3 sequence is 15 residues long. Germline-derived CDR1 and CDR2 are MGHDK and SYGVNS. Trimming cost V 2 bases and J 2 bases; bases outside gene matches: 5. CDR3 coding DNA: TGTGCCAGCAGTGAAACAAGGGGGCTAAACACTGAAGCTTTCTTT. Translating it yields CASSETRGLNTEAFF.

The V call is TRBV11-1, the J call TRBJ1-6; D unclear. V lost 1 base and J 5 bases, leaving 9 bases between the germline ends. Germline V gene data show CDR1 as SGHAT and CDR2 as FQDESV (reference sequence). The CDR3 loop spans 15 amino acids. CDR3 nucleotides: TGTGCCAGCAGCTTAGGCCCGGGGAATAATTCACCCCTCCACTTT. Its protein product is CASSLGPGNNSPLHF.

DNA for the CDR3: TGTGCCAGCACCCGGTCGACCGGGGAGCCCCAGCATTTT. As protein: CASTRSTGEPQHF. The genes are TRBV7-9 and TRBJ1-5; D unresolved. Germline CDR1 SEHNR, CDR2 FQNEAQ (reference sequence). Trimming stripped 7 bases from V and 8 bases from J, with 15 bases between. The CDR3 runs 13 residues.

The CDR3 is CASSLVGRGDSDTF. DNA for the CDR3: TGCGCCAGCAGCTTGGTGGGCAGGGGGGATTCGGACACCTTC. This rearrangement joins TRBV5-1 to TRBJ1-2; TRBD1 matches 7 bases. The V and J ends lost 0 bases and 12 bases, in that order; junction bases with no gene match: 11. CDR1 and CDR2 from the germline V gene are SGHRS and YFSETQ. CDR3 length: 14 amino acids.

The chain joins TRBV2 to TRBJ2-2; possibly TRBD2 for D (5 bases). The CDR3 loop spans 15 amino acids. Looked up from germline, CDR1 is SNHLY and CDR2 is FYNNEI. Trimming removed 3 bases from V and 6 bases from J, with 14 bases in between. CDR3 nucleotides: TGTGCCAGCAGTGAGTCGATAGGGAGCGCCGGGGAGCTGTTTTTT. Protein sequence: CASSESIGSAGELFF.